This paragraph reports one T cell receptor beta chain. This entry is derived from a study of shared T cell receptors in the human thymus. TCRdb keeps only in-frame clones here, not all; method: immunoSEQ multiplex PCR. The sample has hundreds of thousands of clones, around 93% seen once. Trimming took off 5 bases at V and 8 bases at J, with 16 bases between the two ends. The CDR3 spans 14 residues. Germline CDR1 reads MNHEY; CDR2 reads SMNVEV (reference sequence). The TCR was taken from a human donor. Sample: thymocytes. The J gene is TRBJ2-4, the V gene TRBV27; TRBD1 might be the D (6 bases). The CDR3: CASSLGALLDIQYF. The CDR3 nucleotides read TGTGCCAGCAGTCTGGGGGCACTCTTGGACATTCAGTACTTC.